This T cell receptor (beta chain) was sequenced for a study of T cell repertoires in cytomegalovirus infection. This clonotype was counted between two and nine times. Antigen specificity is unknown. TCRdb used MiXCR to reprocess the reads, holding one entry per CDR3 protein. The sample has approximately 910,000 distinct CDR3 sequences; roughly 30% are singletons. CDR3 length: 13 residues. Trimming took 4 bases from V and 6 from J, leaving 11 bases between them. Germline CDR1 is MGHRA and CDR2 is YSYEKL. This sequence was found in a human donor in good health (CMV status not recorded). Some clones in this sample may be carry-over from other donors' samples. Material: cultured CD8+ T cells from PBMCs, obtained from culture after CMV antigen stimulation. The chain couples TRBV4-1 to TRBJ2-3; D call uncertain. CDR3 nucleotides: TGCGCCAGCAGCCCAGACCGTCCCGATACGCAGTATTTT. This sequence encodes CASSPDRPDTQYF.